Below, 5 T cell receptor beta chains from the same sample are listed, as sequenced in a study of T cells after yellow fever vaccination. Each CDR3 protein is one row after TCRdb ran MiXCR on the 5' RACE reads. This table has hundreds of thousands of distinct CDR3 sequences, roughly 14% appearing once. The source was PBMCs, collected on the day of the yellow fever booster vaccination. The origin of the receptors is a man in his thirties or forties who received the YFV17D yellow fever vaccine.

This clonotype was counted between two and nine times. The rearrangement joins TRBV10-3 to TRBJ2-7; TRBD1 matches at 10 bases. CDR1 and CDR2 (germline): ENHRY, SYGVKD. This CDR3 is built from 14 residues. The trim removed 7 bases at V and 5 bases at J, leaving 8 bases unmatched. The CDR3 DNA follows: TGTGCCATCAAACTGGGACAGGGGTGGGACGAGCAGTACTTC. Translation gives CAIKLGQGWDEQYF.

The rearrangement links TRBV4-3 to TRBJ2-3; possible D gene TRBD2, 7 bases. Trimming removed 4 bases at V and 3 bases at J, with 23 bases between. The CDR3 has 18 residues. Germline lookup yields CDR1 LGHNA and CDR2 YSLEER. In nucleotides, the CDR3 is TGCGCCAGCAGCCCAAATAAGCTAGCGGAAAGGGGGACAGATACGCAGTATTTT. Protein sequence: CASSPNKLAERGTDTQYF.

A few counts support this clonotype. The chain is built from TRBV4-3 and TRBJ2-1; TRBD2 matches at 7 bases. Germline V gives CDR1 LGHNA, CDR2 YSLEER. V gave up 4 bases and J gave up 9 bases; unmatched junction bases: 9. The CDR3 covers 14 residues. In DNA, the CDR3 is TGCGCCAGCAGCCCCTACGGCGGCGGGGGTGAGCAGTTCTTC. Its protein is CASSPYGGGGEQFF.

The CDR3 DNA is TGCAGTGCTAGAGGGCGACTAGCGGGGAACACCGGGGAGCTGTTTTTT. This translates into CSARGRLAGNTGELFF. The chain recombines TRBV20-1 with TRBJ2-2; 10 bases match TRBD2. CDR1 DFQATT and CDR2 SNEGSKA come from the germline V gene (reference sequence). The ends lost 1 base at V and 1 base at J; junction bases unmatched: 3. CDR3 size: 16 residues.

A few counts support this clonotype. The chain carries TRBV20-1 and TRBJ2-4; no definite D call. The germline V and J ends were trimmed by 1 base and 8 bases, with 15 bases remaining between them. The germline CDR1 and CDR2 sequences are DFQATT and SNEGSKA (reference sequence). This CDR3 region has 14 residues. The DNA for the CDR3 is TGCAGTGCTAGAGGCTACCCTCAGGAAGACATTCAGTACTTC. Protein sequence: CSARGYPQEDIQYF.